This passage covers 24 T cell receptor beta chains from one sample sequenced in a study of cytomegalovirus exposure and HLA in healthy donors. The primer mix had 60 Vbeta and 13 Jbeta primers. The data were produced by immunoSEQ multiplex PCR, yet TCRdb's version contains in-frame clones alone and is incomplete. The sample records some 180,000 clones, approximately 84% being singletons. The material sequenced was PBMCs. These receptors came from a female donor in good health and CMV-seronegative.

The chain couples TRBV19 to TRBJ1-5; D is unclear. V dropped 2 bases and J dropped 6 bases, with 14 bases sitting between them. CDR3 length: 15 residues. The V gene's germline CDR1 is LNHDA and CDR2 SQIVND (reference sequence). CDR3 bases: TGTGCCAGTAGTATACGCAGACACTCCGCTCAGCCCCAGCATTTT. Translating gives CASSIRRHSAQPQHF.

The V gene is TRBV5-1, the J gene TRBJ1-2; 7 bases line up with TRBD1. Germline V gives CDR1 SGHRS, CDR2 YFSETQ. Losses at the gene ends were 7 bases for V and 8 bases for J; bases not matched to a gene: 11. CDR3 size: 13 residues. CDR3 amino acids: CASATGDQEGYTF. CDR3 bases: TGCGCCAGCGCAACAGGGGATCAGGAAGGCTACACCTTC.

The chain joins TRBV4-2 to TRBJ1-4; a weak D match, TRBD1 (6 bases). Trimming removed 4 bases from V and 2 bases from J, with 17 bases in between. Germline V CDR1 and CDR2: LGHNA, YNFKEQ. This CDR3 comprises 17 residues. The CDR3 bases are TGTGCCAGCAGCCTTGTCAAAACCAGGGGCACTAATGAAAAACTGTTTTTT. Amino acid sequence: CASSLVKTRGTNEKLFF.

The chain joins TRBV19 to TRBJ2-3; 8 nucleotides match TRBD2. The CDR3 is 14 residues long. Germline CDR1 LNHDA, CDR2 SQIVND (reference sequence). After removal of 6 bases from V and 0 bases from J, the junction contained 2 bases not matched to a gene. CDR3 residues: CASRLAGSTDTQYF. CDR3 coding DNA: TGTGCCAGTAGGCTAGCGGGTAGCACAGATACGCAGTATTTT.

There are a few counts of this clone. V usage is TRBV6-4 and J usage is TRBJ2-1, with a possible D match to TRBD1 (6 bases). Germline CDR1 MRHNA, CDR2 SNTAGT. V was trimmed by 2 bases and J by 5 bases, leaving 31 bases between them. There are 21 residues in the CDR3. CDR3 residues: CASSDVTGPPKASAQNNEQFF. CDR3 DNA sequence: TGTGCCAGCAGTGACGTTACAGGGCCGCCGAAGGCATCCGCGCAAAACAATGAGCAGTTCTTC.

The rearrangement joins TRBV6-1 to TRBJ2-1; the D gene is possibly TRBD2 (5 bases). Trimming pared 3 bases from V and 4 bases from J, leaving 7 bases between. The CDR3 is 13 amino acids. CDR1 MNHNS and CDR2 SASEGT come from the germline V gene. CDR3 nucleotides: TGTGCCAGCAGTGAGGGGAGATACAATGAGCAGTTCTTC. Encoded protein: CASSEGRYNEQFF.

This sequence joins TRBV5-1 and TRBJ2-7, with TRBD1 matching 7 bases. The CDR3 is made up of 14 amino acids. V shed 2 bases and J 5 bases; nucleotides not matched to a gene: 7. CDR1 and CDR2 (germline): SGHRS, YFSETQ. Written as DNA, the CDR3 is TGCGCCAGCAGCTTTTCAGACAGGGACCACGAGCAGTACTTC. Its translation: CASSFSDRDHEQYF.

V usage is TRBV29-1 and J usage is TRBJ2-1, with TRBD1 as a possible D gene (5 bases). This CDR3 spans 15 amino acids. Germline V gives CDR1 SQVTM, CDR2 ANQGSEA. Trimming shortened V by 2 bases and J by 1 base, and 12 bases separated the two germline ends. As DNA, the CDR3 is TGCAGCGTTGAACCAGGGCTGGGGTCCTACAATGAGCAGTTCTTC. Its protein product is CSVEPGLGSYNEQFF.

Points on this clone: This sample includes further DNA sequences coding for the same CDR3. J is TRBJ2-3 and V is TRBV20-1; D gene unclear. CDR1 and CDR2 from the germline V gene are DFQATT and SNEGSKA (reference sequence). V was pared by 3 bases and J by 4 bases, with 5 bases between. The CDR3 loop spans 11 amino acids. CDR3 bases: TGCAGTGCTAGGCGATCAGATACGCAGTATTTT. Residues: CSARRSDTQYF.

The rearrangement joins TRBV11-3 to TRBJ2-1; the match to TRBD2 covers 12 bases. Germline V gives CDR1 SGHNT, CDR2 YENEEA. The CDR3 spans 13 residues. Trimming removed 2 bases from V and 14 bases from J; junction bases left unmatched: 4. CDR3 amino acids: CASSLKASGGEFF. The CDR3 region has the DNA TGTGCCAGCAGCTTAAAAGCTAGCGGGGGGGAGTTCTTC.

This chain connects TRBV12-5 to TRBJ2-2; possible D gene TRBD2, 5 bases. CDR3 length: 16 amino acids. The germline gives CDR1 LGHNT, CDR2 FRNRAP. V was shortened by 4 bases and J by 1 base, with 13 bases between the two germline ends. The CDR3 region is CASGYPPRGNTGELFF. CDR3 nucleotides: TGTGCTAGTGGTTACCCCCCACGGGGGAACACCGGGGAGCTGTTTTTT. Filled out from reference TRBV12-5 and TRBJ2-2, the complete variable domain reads DARVTQTPRHKVTEMGQEVTMRCQPILGHNTVFWYRQTMMQGLELLAYFRNRAPLDDSGMPKDRFSAEMPDATLATLKIQPSEPRDSAVYFCASGYPPRGNTGELFFGEGSRLTVL.

The CDR3 here is CASSPRAGSYNEQFF. The CDR3 DNA reads TGTGCCAGCTCACCACGGGCAGGAAGCTACAATGAGCAGTTCTTC. The chain joins TRBV18 to TRBJ2-1, with D unclear. The CDR3 spans 15 residues. The germline V and J ends were trimmed by 1 base and 3 bases, with 10 bases remaining between them. Germline V CDR1 and CDR2: KGHSH, LQKENI.

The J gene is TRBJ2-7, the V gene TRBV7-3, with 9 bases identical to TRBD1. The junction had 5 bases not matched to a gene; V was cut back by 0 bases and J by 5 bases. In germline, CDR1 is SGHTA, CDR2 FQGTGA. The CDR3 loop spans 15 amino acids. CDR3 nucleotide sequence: TGTGCCAGCAGCTTAACTGGGACAGGGCTCAACGAGCAGTACTTC. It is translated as CASSLTGTGLNEQYF.

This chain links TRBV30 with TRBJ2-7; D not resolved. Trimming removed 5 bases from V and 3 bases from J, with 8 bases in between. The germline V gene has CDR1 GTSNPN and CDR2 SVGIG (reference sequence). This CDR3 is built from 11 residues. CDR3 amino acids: CAWARSYEQYF. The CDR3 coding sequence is TGTGCCTGGGCTCGGAGCTACGAGCAGTACTTC.

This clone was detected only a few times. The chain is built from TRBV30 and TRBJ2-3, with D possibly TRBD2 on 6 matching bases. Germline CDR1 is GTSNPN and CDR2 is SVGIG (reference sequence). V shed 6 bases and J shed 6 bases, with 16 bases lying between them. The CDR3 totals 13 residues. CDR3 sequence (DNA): TGTGCCTGCAAACGACGGGGGTTTGATACGCAGTATTTT. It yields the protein CACKRRGFDTQYF. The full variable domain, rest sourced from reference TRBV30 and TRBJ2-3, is SQTIHQWPATLVQPVGSPLSLECTVEGTSNPNLYWYRQAAGRGLQLLFYSVGIGQISSEVPQNLSASRPQDRQFILSSKKLLLSDSGFYLCACKRRGFDTQYFGPGTRLTVL.

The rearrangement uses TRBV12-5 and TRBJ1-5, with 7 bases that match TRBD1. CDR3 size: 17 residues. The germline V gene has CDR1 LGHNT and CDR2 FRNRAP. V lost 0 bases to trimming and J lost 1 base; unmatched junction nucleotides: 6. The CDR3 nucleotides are TGTGCTAGTGGTTTGGTAGGGGGCAAGGCAAGCAATCAGCCCCAGCATTTT. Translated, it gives CASGLVGGKASNQPQHF.

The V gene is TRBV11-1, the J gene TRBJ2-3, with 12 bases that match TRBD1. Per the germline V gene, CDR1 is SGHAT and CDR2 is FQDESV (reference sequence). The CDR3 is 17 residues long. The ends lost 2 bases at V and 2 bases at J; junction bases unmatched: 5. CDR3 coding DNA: TGTGCCAGCAGCTTAACAGGGACAGGGGGCTTCACAGATACGCAGTATTTT. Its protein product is CASSLTGTGGFTDTQYF.

The DNA for the CDR3 is TGTGCCAGCAGCTCCTCGGACAGTACTTACGAGCAGTACTTC. It specifies CASSSSDSTYEQYF. The V and J genes are TRBV7-9 and TRBJ2-7; TRBD1 is a possible D gene (6 bases). The V end was cut by 4 bases, the J end by 4 bases, with 14 bases between. CDR1 SEHNR and CDR2 FQNEAQ come from the germline V gene (reference sequence). CDR3 size: 14 residues.

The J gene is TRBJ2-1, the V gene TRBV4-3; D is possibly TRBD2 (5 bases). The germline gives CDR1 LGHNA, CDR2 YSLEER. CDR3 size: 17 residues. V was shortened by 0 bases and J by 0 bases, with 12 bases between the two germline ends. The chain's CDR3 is CASSQDHKRSSYNEQFF. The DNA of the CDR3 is TGCGCCAGCAGCCAAGATCATAAGCGGAGCTCCTACAATGAGCAGTTCTTC.

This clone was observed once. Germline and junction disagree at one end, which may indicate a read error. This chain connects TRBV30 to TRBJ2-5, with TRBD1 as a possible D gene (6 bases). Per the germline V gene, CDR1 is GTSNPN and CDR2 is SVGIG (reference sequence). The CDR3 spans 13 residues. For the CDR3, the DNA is TGTGCCTGGAGTAGACAGGTCCAAGGGACCCAGTACTTC. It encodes CAWSRQVQGTQYF.

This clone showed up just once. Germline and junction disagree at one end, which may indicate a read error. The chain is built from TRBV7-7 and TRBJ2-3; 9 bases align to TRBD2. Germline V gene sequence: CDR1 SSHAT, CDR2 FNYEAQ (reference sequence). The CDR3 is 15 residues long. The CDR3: CASSLDLAGTDTQYF. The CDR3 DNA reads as TGTGCTAGCAGCTTAGACCTAGCGGGAACAGATACGCAGTATTTT.

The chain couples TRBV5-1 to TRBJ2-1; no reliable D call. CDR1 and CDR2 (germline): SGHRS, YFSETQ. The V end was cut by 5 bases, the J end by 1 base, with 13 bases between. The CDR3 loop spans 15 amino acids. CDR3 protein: CASSYPGRSYNEQFF. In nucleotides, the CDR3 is TGCGCCAGCAGTTATCCGGGTCGTTCCTACAATGAGCAGTTCTTC.

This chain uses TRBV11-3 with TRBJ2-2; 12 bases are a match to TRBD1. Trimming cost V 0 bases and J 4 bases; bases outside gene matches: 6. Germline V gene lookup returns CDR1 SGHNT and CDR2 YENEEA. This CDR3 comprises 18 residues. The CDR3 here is CASSLDGTGGSVTGELFF. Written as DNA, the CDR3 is TGTGCCAGCAGCTTAGATGGGACAGGGGGCTCGGTCACCGGGGAGCTGTTTTTT.

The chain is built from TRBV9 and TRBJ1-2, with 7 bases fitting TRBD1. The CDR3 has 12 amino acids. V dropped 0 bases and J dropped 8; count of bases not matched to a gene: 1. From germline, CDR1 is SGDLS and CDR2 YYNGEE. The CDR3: CASSVGGGGYTF. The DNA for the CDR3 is TGTGCCAGCAGCGTAGGAGGGGGCGGCTACACCTTC. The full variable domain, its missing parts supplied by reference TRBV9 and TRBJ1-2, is DSGVTQTPKHLITATGQRVTLRCSPRSGDLSVYWYQQSLDQGLQFLIQYYNGEERAKGNILERFSAQQFPDLHSELNLSSLELGDSALYFCASSVGGGGYTFGSGTRLTVV.